Given below is one TCR beta chain in context. V lost 6 bases to trimming and J lost 5 bases; unmatched junction nucleotides: 13. Germline CDR1 SGDLS, CDR2 YYNGEE. The CDR3 consists of 16 residues. Per the original data handling: Estimated nucleated cell counts came from reference gene primer amplification. TCRdb's table, derived via immunoSEQ multiplex PCR, lists solely in-frame clones and lacks some. That table is the source of V, J and clone size, and D and trimming were worked out from the DNA. The table lists 300,000 to 400,000 clones, approximately 88% of them singletons. These data originate in a study of blood T cell repertoires in COVID-19. Study at large: Material from acute and convalescent COVID-19 was sourced from the United States, Italy and Spain. Sources were T cells, B-cell-depleted T cells, or PBMCs; the material itself was cDNA or gDNA.

Symptom resolution, clearance, or two negative PCRs marked the recovered donors of Cohort 3. This receptor was taken from a man aged 25-40 years who had recovered from COVID-19. The rearrangement links TRBV9 to TRBJ2-2; TRBD1 matches at 7 bases. The sequenced material came from PBMCs or T cells enriched from blood (not recorded which). CDR3 loop: CASTTSGTDLTGELFF. Written as DNA, the CDR3 is TGTGCCAGCACCACTTCCGGGACAGACCTTACCGGGGAGCTGTTTTTT.